The next 6 T cell receptor beta chains were all read from a single sample in a study of cytomegalovirus exposure and HLA in healthy donors (dated by TCRdb to about 2017). The library came from the immunoSEQ multiplex PCR assay. The multiplex PCR relied on a mix of 60 forward primers for TCR Vbeta segments and 13 reverse primers for TCR Jbeta segments. TCRdb retrieved this table from immuneACCESS and kept in-frame rearrangements only. Not all clones are present; in checked studies, unresolved V genes account for under half, and no reason is known for the remainder. The table for this sample lists about 110,000 clones; around 87% of them were counted only once. More than 1.5% of the sample rests with the top ten. Sequences were obtained from PBMCs. The source of these receptors is a man aged 40-49 years in good health and CMV-seronegative.

The chain joins TRBV6-4 to TRBJ2-1; D is unresolved. Trimming took off 5 bases at V and 2 bases at J, with 16 bases between the two ends. The CDR3 sequence is 16 residues long. In germline, CDR1 is MRHNA, CDR2 SNTAGT. CDR3 loop: CASSQYAAITYNEQFF. DNA of the CDR3: TGTGCCAGCAGTCAGTATGCGGCGATCACCTACAATGAGCAGTTCTTC.

The genes are TRBV30 and TRBJ2-5, with D maybe TRBD1 (6 bases). Matching the DNA end better, TRBJ2-7 makes the J call doubtful. This CDR3 is built from 12 residues. Germline loops: CDR1 GTSNPN, CDR2 SVGIG (reference sequence). CDR3 in DNA: TGTGCCTGGACACAGGGATTCTACGAGCAGTACTTC. Encoded protein: CAWTQGFYEQYF.

The chain joins TRBV29-1 to TRBJ2-2, with 7 bases lining up with TRBD2. Looked up from germline, CDR1 is SQVTM and CDR2 is ANQGSEA. The CDR3 extends over 13 amino acids. Unmatched junction bases numbered 6, after V lost 7 bases and J lost 4 bases. CDR3 sequence reads: CSATSSPTGELFF. In nucleotides, the CDR3 is TGCAGCGCGACTAGCAGCCCCACCGGGGAGCTGTTTTTT.

The V call is TRBV7-8, the J call TRBJ2-7; unclear D gene. Germline CDR1 SGHVS, CDR2 FQNEAQ. V lost 1 base and J 4 bases, leaving 5 bases between the germline ends. This CDR3 region has 12 residues. The CDR3 bases are TGTGCCAGCAGCTTAGAGAGGTACGAGCAGTACTTC. Protein sequence: CASSLERYEQYF.

V gene TRBV30 combines with J gene TRBJ1-5; tentative D call: TRBD1 (6 bases). V was shortened by 5 bases and J by 4 bases, with 9 bases between the two germline ends. The germline CDR1 and CDR2 sequences are GTSNPN and SVGIG (reference sequence). The length of the CDR3 is 12 residues. CDR3 sequence: CAWGTQNQPQHF. CDR3 in DNA: TGTGCCTGGGGGACACAGAATCAGCCCCAGCATTTT.

This chain links TRBV7-6 with TRBJ1-6; D is possibly TRBD1 (5 bases). V gave up 5 bases and J gave up 7 bases, with 9 bases separating them. The CDR3 covers 13 residues. CDR1 is SGHVS, CDR2 FNYEAQ, per germline. Here the CDR3 reads CASSLRQNSPLHF. In DNA form, the CDR3 reads TGTGCCAGCAGCCTCCGACAGAATTCACCCCTCCACTTT.